This T cell receptor beta chain was retrieved from a study of cytomegalovirus exposure and HLA in healthy donors. Study results and caveats: The study designated 150 or so TCR beta chains cytomegalovirus-associated.

This table comes from immunoSEQ multiplex PCR, and its TCRdb copy is limited to in-frame clones, with some not included. Found here are 30,000 to 40,000 clones, 90% to 95% of them singletons; the top ten hold around 3.2%. As regards this clone: Its target is not known. One junction end disagrees with the germline gene, perhaps due to a read error.

The source is a man younger than 30 in good health and CMV-seronegative. Material for sequencing was PBMCs.

The CDR3 sequence is CASSRQGGEQYF. The CDR3 DNA follows: TGTGCTAGCAGCCGACAGGGCGGCGAGCAGTACTTC. This chain connects TRBV7-7 to TRBJ2-7, with 7 bases aligning to TRBD1. Germline values: CDR1 SSHAT, CDR2 FNYEAQ (reference sequence). The CDR3 runs to 12 residues.